The 18 T cell receptor beta chains given below trace back to one sample, sequenced in a study of shared clonotypes between healthy human individuals. The naive CD8 fraction comprised CD45RO-negative cells positively selected for CCR7 and excluded terminally differentiated effector memory CD45RA+ cells. Data came from immunoSEQ multiplex PCR; TCRdb stores just in-frame clones and leaves some out. The sample carries hundreds of thousands of clones, over 90% recorded once. Sequencing was done on a sample of naive CD8+ T cells sorted from blood. These TCRs come from a man aged 25 to 45 in good health.

The chain uses TRBV29-1 and TRBJ2-7, with D possibly TRBD2 on 6 matching bases. Germline assignment: CDR1 SQVTM and CDR2 ANQGSEA. Trimming removed 6 bases at V and 0 bases at J, with 27 bases between. The CDR3 is 18 residues long. The CDR3 nucleotides are TGCAGCGTGACCGGAAATAAGGACGGGGGAAAGGGCTCCTACGAGCAGTACTTC. Translation: CSVTGNKDGGKGSYEQYF.

The chain links TRBV7-9 to TRBJ2-1; D may be TRBD1 (5 bases). Germline values: CDR1 SEHNR, CDR2 FQNEAQ (reference sequence). The CDR3 totals 11 residues. V was clipped by 5 bases and J by 9 bases, with 8 bases between them. The CDR3 sequence: CASSLDSEQFF. The CDR3 coding sequence is TGTGCCAGCAGCCTAGACAGTGAGCAGTTCTTC. Complete variable domain (other parts from reference TRBV7-9 and TRBJ2-1): DTGVSQNPRHKITKRGQNVTFRCDPISEHNRLYWYRQTLGQGPEFLTYFQNEAQLEKSRLLSDRFSAERPKGSFSTLEIQRTEQGDSAMYLCASSLDSEQFFGPGTRLTVL.

This chain joins TRBV7-2 and TRBJ2-3; the D is unclear. V lost 2 bases to trimming and J lost 0 bases, with 9 bases between them. Germline CDR1 is SGHTA and CDR2 is FQGNSA. CDR3 length: 15 residues. CDR3 bases: TGTGCCAGCAGCTTACTCGGAACTAGCACAGATACGCAGTATTTT. It encodes CASSLLGTSTDTQYF.

The gene calls are TRBV27 and TRBJ2-7; TRBD1 agrees at 9 bases. The CDR3 contains 16 residues. The germline gives CDR1 MNHEY, CDR2 SMNVEV (reference sequence). V was clipped by 6 bases and J by 0 bases; unmatched bases: 9. CDR3 in amino acids: CASSFTDRGLSYEQYF. The CDR3 DNA sequence: TGTGCCAGCAGCTTTACGGACAGGGGACTCTCCTACGAGCAGTACTTC.

The chain carries TRBV7-3 and TRBJ2-2; 7 bases agree with TRBD1. The CDR3 has 15 residues. The trim removed 3 bases at V and 2 bases at J, leaving 3 bases unmatched. Germline CDR1 reads SGHTA; CDR2 reads FQGTGA. CDR3 region: CASSLGTVNTGELFF. CDR3 coding DNA: TGTGCCAGCAGCTTGGGGACAGTAAACACCGGGGAGCTGTTTTTT.

The J gene is TRBJ2-1, the V gene TRBV7-8, with 8 bases matching TRBD2. V shed 2 bases, J shed 5 bases, and the junction held 11 bases outside the gene matches. Germline loops: CDR1 SGHVS, CDR2 FQNEAQ. This CDR3 is built from 17 residues. Written as DNA, the CDR3 is TGTGCCAGCAGCTTAACCGTCCCGGGACTAGAGGACAATGAGCAGTTCTTC. Translating it yields CASSLTVPGLEDNEQFF.

The chain couples TRBV6-6 to TRBJ2-7; either TRBD1 or TRBD2 may supply D (5 bases each). Trimming pared 10 bases from V and 0 bases from J, leaving 13 bases between. CDR3 length: 13 amino acids. Germline V lookup: CDR1 MNHNY, CDR2 SVGAGI (reference sequence). CDR3: CATGTTSSYEQYF. DNA for the CDR3: TGTGCCACCGGGACGACGAGCTCCTACGAGCAGTACTTC.

The chain links TRBV14 to TRBJ1-2; D unclear. CDR1 is SGHDN, CDR2 FVKESK, per germline. This CDR3 comprises 14 residues. Trimming shortened V by 3 bases and J by 1 base, and 9 bases separated the two germline ends. CDR3 residues: CASSQARNNYGYTF. The CDR3 DNA reads TGTGCCAGCAGCCAGGCACGGAATAACTATGGCTACACCTTC.

This chain uses TRBV2 with TRBJ2-3; TRBD2 matches 9 bases. The germline gives CDR1 SNHLY, CDR2 FYNNEI. Germline trimming cut 2 bases from V and 1 base from J; bases unmatched to any gene: 16. There are 20 residues in the CDR3. The CDR3 DNA reads TGTGCCAGCAGTGAATTGGGACTAGCCCTGACGGAGCCCCGCACAGATACGCAGTATTTT. Encoded protein: CASSELGLALTEPRTDTQYF.

This clone was seen ten or more times. This chain links TRBV10-3 with TRBJ1-5; D is ambiguous. Germline V gene sequence: CDR1 ENHRY, CDR2 SYGVKD. Trimming cost V 0 bases and J 1 base, with 7 bases left between them. CDR3 length: 15 residues. The CDR3 loop is CAISESRQSNQPQHF. The CDR3 DNA reads TGTGCCATCAGTGAGTCGAGGCAGAGCAATCAGCCCCAGCATTTT.

The chain is built from TRBV6-1 and TRBJ1-4, with D tentatively TRBD1 (5 bases). The CDR3 has 16 residues. CDR1 MNHNS and CDR2 SASEGT come from the germline V gene. The germline V and J ends were trimmed by 1 base and 0 bases, with 9 bases remaining between them. CDR3 amino acids: CASSEVQDPTNEKLFF. The CDR3 DNA is TGTGCCAGCAGTGAAGTACAGGACCCAACTAATGAAAAACTGTTTTTT.

The gene calls are TRBV7-3 and TRBJ2-1; tentatively, D is TRBD1 (6 bases). CDR1 SGHTA and CDR2 FQGTGA come from the germline V gene. V was shortened by 4 bases and J by 9 bases, with 19 bases between the two germline ends. The length of the CDR3 is 15 residues. In DNA form, the CDR3 reads TGTGCCAGCAGCTCGGGACCGACAGGCGGTAGTGAGCAGTTCTTC. It codes for CASSSGPTGGSEQFF.

The chain carries TRBV27 and TRBJ2-7; the match to TRBD2 covers 11 bases. This CDR3 spans 14 amino acids. Unmatched junction bases numbered 6, after V lost 6 bases and J lost 5 bases. Germline CDR1 reads MNHEY; CDR2 reads SMNVEV (reference sequence). The CDR3 DNA is TGTGCCAGCAGGTCTAGCGGGAGGTTCAACGAGCAGTACTTC. Its protein is CASRSSGRFNEQYF.

The CDR3 sequence: CASSSRGRGGELFF. The CDR3 nucleotides are TGTGCCAGCAGCTCCCGTGGGAGGGGGGGAGAACTGTTTTTT. The chain recombines TRBV7-2 with TRBJ1-4; a weak D match, TRBD1 (6 bases). V was trimmed by 4 bases and J by 12 bases, leaving 18 bases between them. The CDR3 runs 14 residues. The germline gives CDR1 SGHTA, CDR2 FQGNSA.

The gene calls are TRBV9 and TRBJ2-1, with TRBD2 matching over 8 bases. This CDR3 is 16 amino acids long. V lost 2 bases, J lost 5 bases, and 9 bases stayed unmatched. Germline V CDR1 and CDR2: SGDLS, YYNGEE. The CDR3 loop is CASSVTSGSGDNEQFF. The CDR3 bases are TGTGCCAGCAGCGTCACCAGCGGGAGCGGGGACAATGAGCAGTTCTTC.

The gene calls are TRBV5-1 and TRBJ1-1; D is possibly TRBD1 (6 bases). Per germline, CDR1 SGHRS and CDR2 YFSETQ. Trimming stripped 4 bases from V and 0 bases from J, with 13 bases between. The CDR3 loop spans 15 amino acids. CDR3 protein: CASSPQQGLNTEAFF. CDR3 coding DNA: TGCGCCAGCAGCCCACAACAGGGTCTGAACACTGAAGCTTTCTTT.

V usage is TRBV10-2 and J usage is TRBJ2-7; the match to TRBD2 covers 10 bases. The V gene's germline CDR1 is WSHSY and CDR2 SAAADI. V dropped 3 bases and J dropped 1; count of bases not matched to a gene: 12. The CDR3 is made up of 18 amino acids. CDR3 DNA: TGCGCCAGCAGTGATCCCCTTAGGGTAGCGGGAGGTTCCTACGAGCAGTACTTC. Translation gives CASSDPLRVAGGSYEQYF.

V usage is TRBV11-2 and J usage is TRBJ1-4; 7 nucleotides line up with TRBD1. The trim removed 4 bases at V and 10 bases at J, leaving 24 bases unmatched. Per the germline V gene, CDR1 is SGHAT and CDR2 is FQNNGV. The CDR3 runs 19 residues. CDR3 sequence: CASSYARTHDRVFTGKLFF. DNA of the CDR3: TGTGCCAGCAGCTATGCCAGGACTCACGACAGGGTCTTTACGGGAAAACTGTTTTTT.